This TCR beta chain derives from a study of control samples from healthy donors and cancer patients. The assay was immunoSEQ multiplex PCR, and TCRdb's table has in-frame clones only and misses some. The data hold approximately 87,000 clones, with roughly nine tenths observed a single time. The V and J ends lost 10 bases and 1 base respectively, with 10 bases between them. Germline V gives CDR1 ENHRY, CDR2 SYGVKD. The CDR3 is made up of 12 amino acids. This receptor was obtained from a man aged 45-60 years in good health. The chain links TRBV10-3 to TRBJ2-5, with D tentatively TRBD1 (5 bases). The sample comprised blood. The CDR3 loop is CASRQSQETQYF. The CDR3 coding sequence is TGTGCCAGCCGACAGAGCCAAGAGACCCAGTACTTC.